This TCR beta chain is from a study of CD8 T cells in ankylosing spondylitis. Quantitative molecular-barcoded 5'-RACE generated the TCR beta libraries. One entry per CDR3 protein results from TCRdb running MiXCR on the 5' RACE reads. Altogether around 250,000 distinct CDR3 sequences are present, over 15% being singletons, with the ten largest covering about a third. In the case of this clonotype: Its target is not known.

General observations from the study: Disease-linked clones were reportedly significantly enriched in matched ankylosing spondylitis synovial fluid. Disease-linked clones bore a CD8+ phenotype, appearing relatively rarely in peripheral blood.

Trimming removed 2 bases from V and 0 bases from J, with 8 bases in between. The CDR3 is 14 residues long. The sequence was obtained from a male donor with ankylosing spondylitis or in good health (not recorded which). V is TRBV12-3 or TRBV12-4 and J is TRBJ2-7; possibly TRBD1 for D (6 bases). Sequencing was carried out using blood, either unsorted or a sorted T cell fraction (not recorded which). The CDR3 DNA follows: TGTGCCAGCAGTTTAACAGGGCTCTCCTACGAGCAGTACTTC. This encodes CASSLTGLSYEQYF.